These 30 T cell receptor beta chains share one sample of origin, sequenced in a study of blood T cells in healthy people across ages. Through a sample-barcoded 5' primer and a J-beta primer mix, a second PCR was run for 7 to 11 cycles. TCRdb fed the 5' RACE reads into MiXCR, producing one record per CDR3 protein. The table records around 1,800,000 distinct CDR3 sequences, approximately 39% of them present only once. Sequences were obtained from blood. These receptor sequences come from a human donor in good health.

The J gene is TRBJ2-1, the V gene TRBV4-2; TRBD2 aligns across 16 bases. CDR1 and CDR2 from the germline V gene are LGHNA and YNFKEQ. The CDR3 consists of 19 residues. With V trimmed by 1 base and J by 7 bases, 10 bases remained unmatched. Written as DNA, the CDR3 is TGTGCCAGCAGCCAAGGGGGGACTAGCGGGGGGGCATGGCGTAATGAGCAGTTCTTC. This translates into CASSQGGTSGGAWRNEQFF.

The chain couples TRBV2 to TRBJ2-2; 8 bases are a match to TRBD1. Looked up from germline, CDR1 is SNHLY and CDR2 is FYNNEI. This CDR3 contains 14 residues. V trimming: 7 bases; J trimming: 1 base; junction bases outside the gene matches: 2. The CDR3 bases are TGTGCCAGCAAGGGACAGGTGAACACCGGGGAGCTGTTTTTT. The encoded protein is CASKGQVNTGELFF.

CDR3 nucleotides: TGTGCCAGCAGCCCCACCCAGGTCCTATACTACGAGCAGTACTTC. Residues: CASSPTQVLYYEQYF. V is TRBV28 and J is TRBJ2-7; no clear D gene. Germline V gene sequence: CDR1 MDHEN, CDR2 SYDVKM. V was pared by 6 bases and J by 3 bases, with 18 bases between. The CDR3 is made up of 15 amino acids.

There are many counts of this clonotype. The chain joins TRBV5-1 to TRBJ2-7; possibly TRBD1 for D (5 bases). This CDR3 region has 15 residues. The V gene lost 0 bases and the J gene lost 0 bases, with 10 bases spanning the gap. Germline lookup yields CDR1 SGHRS and CDR2 YFSETQ. The DNA of the CDR3 is TGCGCCAGCAGCTTGGGCGGACAAGTCTCCTACGAGCAGTACTTC. It encodes CASSLGGQVSYEQYF.

The chain employs TRBV6-5 and TRBJ2-3; D not certain. The CDR3 spans 15 residues. Trimming took off 0 bases at V and 4 bases at J, with 11 bases between the two ends. Germline V gives CDR1 MNHEY, CDR2 SVGAGI. In DNA form, the CDR3 reads TGTGCCAGCAGTTACTCGGACCCCTCCTCAGATACGCAGTATTTT. This translates into CASSYSDPSSDTQYF.

This clonotype was seen a few times. The chain combines TRBV7-7 with TRBJ2-1; TRBD2 agrees at 8 bases. This CDR3 region has 13 residues. Germline-derived CDR1 and CDR2 are SSHAT and FNYEAQ (reference sequence). The trim removed 3 bases at V and 15 bases at J, leaving 10 bases unmatched. The CDR3 loop is CASSLGPSGPPFF. The DNA of the CDR3 is TGTGCCAGCAGCTTGGGTCCTAGCGGGCCACCGTTCTTC.

The chain combines TRBV20-1 with TRBJ2-4; TRBD2 agrees at 10 bases. The DNA end favors TRBJ2-7, so the J call may be wrong. The CDR3 covers 14 residues. Germline lookup yields CDR1 DFQATT and CDR2 SNEGSKA (reference sequence). CDR3 loop: CSAGNSGGSYEQYF. The DNA for the CDR3 is TGCAGTGCTGGGAATAGCGGGGGGTCTTACGAGCAGTACTTC.

This clonotype has just a few counts. The chain couples TRBV2 to TRBJ1-2; possibly TRBD1 for D (5 bases). Per germline, CDR1 SNHLY and CDR2 FYNNEI. CDR3 size: 12 residues. The V and J ends lost 8 bases and 7 bases respectively, with 14 bases between them. CDR3: CASGGGVGGYTF. DNA of the CDR3: TGTGCCAGCGGGGGTGGAGTAGGTGGCTACACCTTC.

The V and J genes are TRBV24-1 and TRBJ1-1; 9 positions agree with TRBD1. V lost 7 bases to trimming and J lost 2 bases; unmatched junction nucleotides: 4. CDR3 size: 14 residues. The germline V gene encodes CDR1 KGHDR and CDR2 SFDVKD. The CDR3 spells CATSRTGVNTEAFF. In nucleotides, the CDR3 is TGTGCCACCAGCCGGACAGGGGTTAACACTGAAGCTTTCTTT.

J is TRBJ1-2 and V is TRBV6-5; D gene uncertain. This CDR3 comprises 11 residues. Germline CDR1 is MNHEY and CDR2 is SVGAGI. V lost 4 bases and J lost 7, with 7 bases in between. DNA of the CDR3: TGTGCCAGCAGTTCTGGGCCTGGCTACACCTTC. Its protein product is CASSSGPGYTF.

In this sample, this clonotype turned up a few times. The chain has TRBV29-1 and TRBJ2-7; TRBD2 matches at 8 bases. Germline values: CDR1 SQVTM, CDR2 ANQGSEA. V lost 0 bases to trimming and J lost 7 bases; unmatched junction nucleotides: 17. This CDR3 has 17 residues. The CDR3 nucleotides read TGCAGCGTTGAAGATCGCCAGCGGGGGTTTCTTCGTCGGGAGCAGTACTTC. Its protein is CSVEDRQRGFLRREQYF.

The rearrangement joins TRBV7-2 to TRBJ2-3; 8 bases fit TRBD2. The CDR3 has 16 residues. In germline, CDR1 is SGHTA, CDR2 FQGNSA. The V segment lost 4 bases and the J segment 3 bases; nucleotides outside the gene matches: 9. As DNA, the CDR3 is TGTGCCAGCAGCTCGCGACTAGCGTCGAGGACAGATACGCAGTATTTT. Encoded protein: CASSSRLASRTDTQYF.

A few counts support this clonotype. This chain joins TRBV2 and TRBJ2-1; the match to TRBD2 covers 8 bases. Germline V gives CDR1 SNHLY, CDR2 FYNNEI. The V segment lost 6 bases and the J segment 8 bases; nucleotides outside the gene matches: 12. The CDR3 extends over 15 amino acids. CDR3 sequence: CASRPFSGVSDEQFF. As DNA, the CDR3 is TGTGCCAGCAGACCTTTTAGCGGGGTATCGGATGAGCAGTTCTTC.

This clonotype was picked up a small number of times. The CDR3 DNA follows: TGTGCCAGCAGTTCACCCGCGGACGCAAGCTATGGCTACACCTTC. Residues: CASSSPADASYGYTF. The chain employs TRBV28 and TRBJ1-2; D is unresolved. The CDR3 contains 15 residues. CDR1 and CDR2 from the germline V gene are MDHEN and SYDVKM. The V end was cut by 4 bases, the J end by 4 bases, with 16 bases between.

The rearrangement links TRBV20-1 to TRBJ2-5, with a tentative D call TRBD2 (6 bases). The CDR3 has 14 amino acids. V dropped 5 bases and J dropped 3 bases, with 16 bases sitting between them. Germline V lookup: CDR1 DFQATT, CDR2 SNEGSKA (reference sequence). This chain's CDR3 is CSAGGRRMKETQYF. For the CDR3, the DNA is TGCAGTGCTGGAGGGAGGAGGATGAAAGAGACCCAGTACTTC.

A note on this clonotype: This clone may be a read error of a much larger clone one base away. The V gene is TRBV7-2, the J gene TRBJ1-2; D perhaps matches TRBD1 (6 bases). The CDR3 is 16 amino acids. V lost 2 bases and J 6 bases, leaving 19 bases between the germline ends. CDR1 is SGHTA and CDR2 is FQGNSA in the germline V gene. CDR3 amino acids: CASSLMGQAESHGYTF. In DNA form, the CDR3 reads TGTGCCAGCAGCTTAATGGGACAAGCGGAATCGCATGGCTACACCTTC.

This clonotype was seen a few times. This chain joins TRBV20-1 and TRBJ2-3; 9 nucleotides line up with TRBD2. Looked up from germline, CDR1 is DFQATT and CDR2 is SNEGSKA (reference sequence). The CDR3 runs to 17 residues. Losses at the gene ends were 3 bases for V and 6 bases for J; bases not matched to a gene: 16. CDR3 region: CSAREEMGLAGWDTQYF. In nucleotides, the CDR3 is TGCAGTGCTAGGGAGGAGATGGGACTAGCTGGTTGGGATACGCAGTATTTT.

V gene TRBV29-1 combines with J gene TRBJ1-2; 7 bases map to TRBD1. Losses at the gene ends were 5 bases for V and 6 bases for J; bases not matched to a gene: 9. This CDR3 contains 13 residues. In germline, CDR1 is SQVTM, CDR2 ANQGSEA. DNA for the CDR3: TGCAGCGTTAGACAGACAGGGAGACATGGCTACACCTTC. Amino acid sequence: CSVRQTGRHGYTF.

V and J are TRBV7-9 and TRBJ2-3; 9 bases match TRBD2. This CDR3 spans 17 amino acids. Germline V gene data show CDR1 as SEHNR and CDR2 as FQNEAQ (reference sequence). J was trimmed by 4 bases and V by 5 bases; bases with no gene match: 13. CDR3 coding DNA: TGTGCCAGCAGCCCCGTCCGATTTAGCGGGGGTGCAGATACGCAGTATTTT. Translated: CASSPVRFSGGADTQYF.

This rearrangement joins TRBV20-1 to TRBJ1-1; D gene ambiguous. The CDR3 extends over 11 amino acids. With 3 bases removed from V and 5 bases from J, the gap between germline ends came to 7 bases. Germline lookup yields CDR1 DFQATT and CDR2 SNEGSKA (reference sequence). CDR3 protein: CSASLRTEAFF. In DNA form, the CDR3 reads TGCAGTGCTAGTCTCAGGACTGAAGCTTTCTTT.

This clonotype was observed many times. The V call is TRBV29-1, the J call TRBJ2-7, with D unresolved. This CDR3 contains 12 residues. CDR1 and CDR2 from the germline V gene are SQVTM and ANQGSEA. V lost 4 bases and J lost 0, with 7 bases in between. The CDR3 DNA sequence: TGCAGCGTTGTCCCGAGCTCCTACGAGCAGTACTTC. The encoded protein is CSVVPSSYEQYF.

This clonotype was found once. The rearrangement links TRBV29-1 to TRBJ2-1, with TRBD1 identical over 8 bases. With 4 bases clipped from V and 9 bases from J, the junction kept 8 bases outside the gene matches. The CDR3 totals 13 residues. CDR1 is SQVTM, CDR2 ANQGSEA, per germline. DNA of the CDR3: TGCAGCGTTGTCGGCAGGGGGCAAGGTGAGCAGTTCTTC. As protein: CSVVGRGQGEQFF.

CDR3 protein: CSAVPWGWDSNQPQHF. DNA of the CDR3: TGCAGTGCAGTACCGTGGGGATGGGATAGCAATCAGCCCCAGCATTTT. The V call is TRBV20-1, the J call TRBJ1-5, with D hard to call. Per germline, CDR1 DFQATT and CDR2 SNEGSKA (reference sequence). The CDR3 consists of 16 residues. Trimming removed 6 bases at V and 0 bases at J, with 18 bases between.

The chain uses TRBV7-2 and TRBJ2-6, with 7 nucleotides matching TRBD1. The CDR3 contains 19 residues. The V gene end was trimmed by 6 bases and the J gene end by 0 bases; junction bases not matched to a gene: 14. Germline CDR1 SGHTA, CDR2 FQGNSA. The DNA for the CDR3 is TGTGCCAGCAGATCCCGGGACAGATACGTCAGCTCTGGGGCCAACGTCCTGACTTTC. Its protein is CASRSRDRYVSSGANVLTF.

This chain connects TRBV5-1 to TRBJ2-5; unclear D gene. Germline V gives CDR1 SGHRS, CDR2 YFSETQ. CDR3 length: 13 residues. V was pared by 1 base and J by 3 bases, with 7 bases between. CDR3 amino acids: CASSLNSKETQYF. In nucleotides, the CDR3 is TGCGCCAGCAGCTTGAACTCTAAAGAGACCCAGTACTTC.

CDR3 region: CASRLGVAYNEQFF. CDR3 in DNA: TGTGCCAGCAGGCTAGGTGTAGCCTACAATGAGCAGTTCTTC. The chain recombines TRBV12-3 or TRBV12-4 with TRBJ2-1, with D uncertain. The length of the CDR3 is 14 residues. Deletions cut 6 bases from V and 2 bases from J, with 11 bases between.

The J gene is TRBJ2-7, the V gene TRBV7-6, with TRBD2 matching 13 bases. V was pared by 3 bases and J by 0 bases, with 14 bases of the junction left unmatched. Germline CDR1 and CDR2: SGHVS and FNYEAQ. The CDR3 totals 20 residues. This CDR3 reads CASSFSPPGLAGRNSYEQYF. CDR3 DNA: TGTGCCAGCAGCTTTAGCCCTCCGGGACTAGCGGGGAGGAACTCCTACGAGCAGTACTTC.

This rearrangement joins TRBV5-1 to TRBJ1-2; D unresolved. Looked up from germline, CDR1 is SGHRS and CDR2 is YFSETQ. The length of the CDR3 is 14 residues. Trimming stripped 0 bases from V and 8 bases from J, with 14 bases between. The CDR3 coding sequence is TGCGCCAGCAGCTTGGAGGGTAGGGAACGAGGCTACACCTTC. Amino acid sequence: CASSLEGRERGYTF.

This clonotype was seen more than once but under ten times. The gene calls are TRBV27 and TRBJ1-2, with TRBD1 matching 7 bases. Trimming took 2 bases from V and 5 from J; bases not matched to a gene: 8. In germline, CDR1 is MNHEY, CDR2 SMNVEV (reference sequence). This CDR3 is built from 15 residues. The CDR3 here is CASSLDPGTVYGYTF. CDR3 nucleotides: TGTGCCAGCAGTTTAGACCCCGGGACAGTTTATGGCTACACCTTC.

The chain combines TRBV7-6 with TRBJ2-7, with 11 bases fitting TRBD2. V shed 5 bases and J 4 bases; nucleotides not matched to a gene: 10. The CDR3 runs 16 residues. CDR1 is SGHVS, CDR2 FNYEAQ, per germline. CDR3 sequence: CASSQLAGGTPYEQYF. The DNA for the CDR3 is TGTGCCAGCAGCCAGTTAGCGGGGGGGACCCCATACGAGCAGTACTTC.